Sequencing of this TCR beta chain was carried out in a study of blood T cell repertoires in COVID-19. Turning to the study itself: Spain, Italy and the United States supplied samples that represented acute and convalescent COVID-19. PBMCs, B-cell-depleted T cells, or T cells were the source of the cDNA or gDNA that made up the material.

The CDR3 contains 15 residues. V trimming: 5 bases; J trimming: 7 bases; junction bases outside the gene matches: 5. CDR1 and CDR2 (germline): KGHDR, SFDVKD. Seattle patients were enrolled during active infection and followed longitudinally. How the authors handled the data: Using reference gene primer amplification, nucleated cell counts were estimated. The method was immunoSEQ multiplex PCR; TCRdb's version includes in-frame clones alone and lacks a portion of them. V, J and clone size are those of that table, while D and trimming were read from the DNA. The data show approximately 170,000 clones, 80% to 85% seen once.

The sample comprised peripheral blood. V and J are TRBV24-1 and TRBJ2-2, with 11 bases identical to TRBD1. This clonotype was obtained from a woman aged 70-85 years with COVID-19, enrolled during active disease. The CDR3 DNA reads as TGTGCCACCAGTGCGGACAGGGGGCTAATCGGGGAGCTGTTTTTT. It translates to CATSADRGLIGELFF.